This section outlines one T cell receptor (beta chain) sequence together with its context. The antigen remains unidentified. The authors extracted at least 5 micrograms of total RNA per sample. The data derive from a study of blood T cells in healthy people across ages. Notes on the study in general: What prevented conclusive comparison of naive and antigen-experienced cells was that PBMCs were unsorted. Diversity estimates from one million T cells were considered underestimates.

The second PCR ran roughly 7 to 11 cycles with a sample-barcoded 5' primer and J-beta primers. The template-switch adaptor was a 5' adaptor with 12 random nucleotides. It tagged each cDNA molecule. TCRdb re-derived calls from the 5' RACE reads in MiXCR, one entry per CDR3 protein. The sample has 600,000 or so distinct CDR3 sequences; more than 20% are singletons. The CDR3 has 14 residues. Germline CDR1 and CDR2: SGHTA and FQGTGA. The junction had 5 bases not matched to a gene; V was cut back by 6 bases and J by 4 bases. The sequence was collected from a man aged 70-80 years in good health. The V call is TRBV7-3, the J call TRBJ2-2; 7 nucleotides line up with TRBD1. The sequenced sample consisted of blood. The CDR3 sequence: CASRQQGSTGELFF. In DNA, the CDR3 is TGTGCCAGCAGGCAACAGGGGAGCACCGGGGAGCTGTTTTTT. Full variable domain (outside the CDR3, taken from reference TRBV7-3 and TRBJ2-2): GAGVSQTPSNKVTEKGKYVELRCDPISGHTALYWYRQSLGQGPEFLIYFQGTGAADDSGLPNDRFFAVRPEGSVSTLKIQRTERGDSAVYLCASRQQGSTGELFFGEGSRLTVL.